This entry lists 27 T cell receptor beta chains sequenced from one sample in a study of shared clonotypes between healthy human individuals. Clones were read by immunoSEQ multiplex PCR, and TCRdb kept only the in-frame ones, dropping some. The profile covers over 850,000 clones, with around three quarters appearing a single time and under 0.65% taken by the ten largest. Material for sequencing was memory CD4+ T cells from PBMCs. This sample's subset: CD45RA-negative fraction. Source of these receptors: a man aged 18 to 29 in good health. Some clones in this sample may be carry-over from other donors' samples.

The rearrangement joins TRBV28 to TRBJ2-1; a weak D match, TRBD2 (6 bases). CDR3 length: 13 residues. CDR1 is MDHEN, CDR2 SYDVKM, per germline. Deletions cut 5 bases from V and 6 bases from J, with 11 bases between. CDR3 in DNA: TGTGCCAGCAGTGGGACGACTAGCAATGAGCAGTTCTTC. It specifies CASSGTTSNEQFF.

This clone was seen only a few times. The gene calls are TRBV7-2 and TRBJ2-5; a possible D gene is TRBD1 (6 bases). Germline loops: CDR1 SGHTA, CDR2 FQGNSA. CDR3 length: 15 amino acids. Between the trimmed V and J ends, which lost 4 bases and 4 bases, there was a span of 16 bases. DNA for the CDR3: TGTGCCAGCAGCTCAGGACAGTTCCCAGGAGAGACCCAGTACTTC. Translation gives CASSSGQFPGETQYF.

The chain employs TRBV7-8 and TRBJ2-7; the D gene is possibly TRBD2 (6 bases). Germline assignment: CDR1 SGHVS and CDR2 FQNEAQ. This CDR3 contains 13 residues. Trimming left V 3 bases short and J 9 bases short, with 15 bases between. The CDR3 DNA reads TGTGCCAGCAGCTTGAGGTCGGGGGAAGTGCAGTACTTC. This codes for CASSLRSGEVQYF.

The chain links TRBV15 to TRBJ2-2, with D tentatively TRBD2 (5 bases). The CDR3 is 15 amino acids. In germline, CDR1 is LNHNV, CDR2 YYDKDF (reference sequence). Trimming pared 3 bases from V and 4 bases from J, leaving 12 bases between. The CDR3 sequence is CATSSGVAATGELFF. The DNA of the CDR3 is TGTGCCACCAGCAGCGGGGTCGCGGCCACCGGGGAGCTGTTTTTT. The entire variable domain, with the rest obtained from reference TRBV15 and TRBJ2-2, is as follows: DAMVIQNPRYQVTQFGKPVTLSCSQTLNHNVMYWYQQKSSQAPKLLFHYYDKDFNNEADTPDNFQSRRPNTSFCFLDIRSPGLGDTAMYLCATSSGVAATGELFFGEGSRLTVL.

This clone was recorded once. The rearrangement uses TRBV2 and TRBJ2-7, with unresolved D. The V gene's germline CDR1 is SNHLY and CDR2 FYNNEI. The CDR3 has 12 amino acids. The ends were cut back, 6 bases at V and 4 bases at J, with 10 bases in the middle. The CDR3 protein is CASRFFYYEQYF. In DNA form, the CDR3 reads TGTGCCAGCAGGTTTTTCTATTACGAGCAGTACTTC.

J is TRBJ2-3 and V is TRBV7-2; 8 bases map to TRBD1. CDR1 and CDR2 (germline): SGHTA, FQGNSA. J lost 4 bases, V lost 5 bases, and 11 bases had no gene match. There are 16 residues in the CDR3. CDR3 coding DNA: TGTGCCAGCAGCCGAAGTGGACAGGGAACGGCAGATACGCAGTATTTT. This encodes CASSRSGQGTADTQYF.

The rearrangement joins TRBV18 to TRBJ1-1, with TRBD1 identical over 8 bases. This CDR3 is 13 amino acids long. Unmatched junction bases numbered 5, after V lost 6 bases and J lost 5 bases. The germline V gene encodes CDR1 KGHSH and CDR2 LQKENI. This CDR3 reads CASSADRGTEAFF. The CDR3 region has the DNA TGTGCCAGCTCGGCCGACAGGGGTACTGAAGCTTTCTTT.

This clone was detected only once. The same CDR3 can be traced to other DNA sequences in this sample. The chain employs TRBV28 and TRBJ2-7; 8 bases are shared with TRBD1. Germline V gene lookup returns CDR1 MDHEN and CDR2 SYDVKM. The V gene end was trimmed by 1 base and the J gene end by 0 bases; junction bases not matched to a gene: 2. The CDR3 is 15 amino acids. CDR3 DNA sequence: TGTGCCAGCAGTTTATTAGGACAGGGCTCCTACGAGCAGTACTTC. Protein sequence: CASSLLGQGSYEQYF.

The chain links TRBV30 to TRBJ2-3; D uncertain. This CDR3 is built from 13 residues. The germline V gene encodes CDR1 GTSNPN and CDR2 SVGIG (reference sequence). V was shortened by 0 bases and J by 2 bases, with 6 bases between the two germline ends. The CDR3 DNA reads as TGTGCCTGGAGTGTGGGCCTCACAGATACGCAGTATTTT. Protein sequence: CAWSVGLTDTQYF.

This chain uses TRBV18 with TRBJ1-4; D gene uncertain. V dropped 1 base and J dropped 4 bases, with 10 bases sitting between them. The germline V gene encodes CDR1 KGHSH and CDR2 LQKENI. The CDR3 totals 15 residues. The CDR3 nucleotides read TGTGCCAGCTCACCACAGCGGCAGGATAATGAAAAACTGTTTTTT. Encoded protein: CASSPQRQDNEKLFF.

V usage is TRBV18 and J usage is TRBJ2-7; the match to TRBD2 covers 7 bases. V gave up 3 bases and J gave up 6 bases; unmatched junction bases: 8. The germline CDR1 and CDR2 sequences are KGHSH and LQKENI. The CDR3 extends over 14 amino acids. CDR3 sequence reads: CASSPLSGEGEQYF. CDR3 sequence (DNA): TGTGCCAGCTCACCCCTATCCGGGGAGGGCGAGCAGTACTTC.

V usage is TRBV18 and J usage is TRBJ2-7; D possibly corresponds to TRBD1 (6 bases). Trimming cost V 6 bases and J 2 bases, with 14 bases left between them. This CDR3 region has 14 residues. Germline CDR1 and CDR2: KGHSH and LQKENI. The CDR3 DNA reads TGTGCCAGCTCTCTCCGGGACACCACCTACGAGCAGTACTTC. It encodes CASSLRDTTYEQYF.

J is TRBJ2-6 and V is TRBV30; D not resolved. The CDR3 runs to 15 residues. V lost 3 bases and J lost 2, with 11 bases in between. Germline CDR1 is GTSNPN and CDR2 is SVGIG (reference sequence). CDR3 protein: CAWRGWTTGANVLTF. As DNA, the CDR3 is TGTGCCTGGAGGGGATGGACGACTGGGGCCAACGTCCTGACTTTC.

The J gene is TRBJ2-1, the V gene TRBV28; D perhaps matches TRBD2 (7 bases). The V gene's germline CDR1 is MDHEN and CDR2 SYDVKM. This CDR3 is built from 14 residues. V dropped 5 bases and J dropped 7 bases, with 15 bases sitting between them. CDR3 coding DNA: TGTGCCAGCAGTGAGACTAGCACAGGGAATGAGCAGTTCTTC. Its translation is CASSETSTGNEQFF.

The CDR3, as DNA: TGTGCCAGCAGTGAATCATTAGTTGGCTACGAGCAGTACTTC. Translation gives CASSESLVGYEQYF. The J gene is TRBJ2-7, the V gene TRBV6-1; the D is unclear. Germline CDR1 reads MNHNS; CDR2 reads SASEGT. Trimming removed 2 bases from V and 3 bases from J, with 11 bases in between. The CDR3 contains 14 residues.

The CDR3 DNA reads TGTGCCAGTAGGGGGGTACAGGGGTCAGATAGCAATCAGCCCCAGCATTTT. It encodes CASRGVQGSDSNQPQHF. The genes are TRBV19 and TRBJ1-5, with 7 positions matching TRBD1. CDR1 and CDR2 from the germline V gene are LNHDA and SQIVND (reference sequence). This CDR3 region has 17 residues. V lost 6 bases to trimming and J lost 0 bases; unmatched junction nucleotides: 11.

The chain couples TRBV28 to TRBJ1-1, with D possibly matching TRBD1 (5 bases). Trimming shortened V by 6 bases and J by 1 base, and 9 bases separated the two germline ends. This CDR3 comprises 13 residues. In germline, CDR1 is MDHEN, CDR2 SYDVKM. The CDR3, as DNA: TGTGCCAGCAGCCTAGGGACGAACACTGAAGCTTTCTTT. It yields the protein CASSLGTNTEAFF.

J is TRBJ1-2 and V is TRBV4-2; 7 positions agree with TRBD1. With V trimmed by 1 base and J by 5 bases, 10 bases remained unmatched. This CDR3 has 16 amino acids. Germline V gene data show CDR1 as LGHNA and CDR2 as YNFKEQ. The CDR3 loop is CASSQATGQERYGYTF. The CDR3 DNA reads as TGTGCCAGCAGCCAAGCTACCGGACAGGAGCGGTATGGCTACACCTTC.

The chain recombines TRBV5-1 with TRBJ1-1; perhaps TRBD1 as D (5 bases). Per the germline V gene, CDR1 is SGHRS and CDR2 is YFSETQ. The CDR3 extends over 14 amino acids. Trimming left V 0 bases short and J 3 bases short, with 9 bases between. The CDR3 DNA reads TGCGCCAGCAGCTTGGACAGGATGGACACTGAAGCTTTCTTT. Translation gives CASSLDRMDTEAFF. Full variable domain (rest looked up from reference TRBV5-1 and TRBJ1-1): KAGVTQTPRYLIKTRGQQVTLSCSPISGHRSVSWYQQTPGQGLQFLFEYFSETQRNKGNFPGRFSGRQFSNSRSEMNVSTLELGDSALYLCASSLDRMDTEAFFGQGTRLTVV.

This clone was counted only a few times. The genes are TRBV9 and TRBJ1-5, with a tentative D call TRBD1 (5 bases). Trimming took off 6 bases at V and 6 bases at J, with 13 bases between the two ends. This CDR3 has 13 amino acids. Looked up from germline, CDR1 is SGDLS and CDR2 is YYNGEE. CDR3 sequence reads: CASNGGDGQPQHF. Here the CDR3 DNA reads TGTGCCAGCAACGGGGGGGATGGTCAGCCCCAGCATTTT.

The rearrangement joins TRBV30 to TRBJ2-1; TRBD1 matches 8 bases. The CDR3 contains 15 residues. V trimming: 8 bases; J trimming: 1 base; junction bases outside the gene matches: 10. Per germline, CDR1 GTSNPN and CDR2 SVGIG (reference sequence). The CDR3 spells CARSQGAGSYNEQFF. The CDR3 nucleotides are TGTGCCAGAAGCCAGGGGGCTGGTTCCTACAATGAGCAGTTCTTC.

The genes are TRBV7-8 and TRBJ2-3; 8 bases match TRBD2. CDR1 and CDR2 (germline): SGHVS, FQNEAQ. After removal of 1 base from V and 9 bases from J, the junction contained 15 bases not matched to a gene. CDR3 size: 17 residues. The DNA of the CDR3 is TGTGCCAGCAGCTTAGAGGTAGCGGGGCCCTACAGCCGGACGCAGTATTTT. The encoded protein is CASSLEVAGPYSRTQYF. The complete variable domain, with remaining parts taken from reference TRBV7-8 and TRBJ2-3, reads GAGVSQSPRYKVAKRGQDVALRCDPISGHVSLFWYQQALGQGPEFLTYFQNEAQLDKSGLPSDRFFAERPEGSVSTLKIQRTQQEDSAVYLCASSLEVAGPYSRTQYFGPGTRLTVL.

The rearrangement joins TRBV19 to TRBJ1-2; 8 bases line up with TRBD1. Germline V gene lookup returns CDR1 LNHDA and CDR2 SQIVND (reference sequence). Trimming at V came to 10 bases and at J to 3 bases, leaving 7 bases not matched to a gene. The CDR3 is 13 amino acids. The CDR3 sequence: CATGQGSDYGYTF. CDR3 nucleotides: TGTGCCACCGGACAGGGCTCCGACTATGGCTACACCTTC.

The chain employs TRBV7-9 and TRBJ2-4, with D possibly being TRBD2 (6 bases). The V gene lost 2 bases and the J gene lost 0 bases, with 17 bases spanning the gap. The CDR3 has 18 amino acids. The germline V gene encodes CDR1 SEHNR and CDR2 FQNEAQ (reference sequence). The CDR3 DNA reads as TGTGCCAGCAGCTTACCGGTCAGCCCCGGGGGAGCCAAAAACATTCAGTACTTC. As protein: CASSLPVSPGGAKNIQYF. The full variable domain, with the rest looked up from reference TRBV7-9 and TRBJ2-4, is DTGVSQNPRHKITKRGQNVTFRCDPISEHNRLYWYRQTLGQGPEFLTYFQNEAQLEKSRLLSDRFSAERPKGSFSTLEIQRTEQGDSAMYLCASSLPVSPGGAKNIQYFGAGTRLSVL.

In its sample, this clone was seen a few times. Other DNA sequences of this sample code for an identical CDR3. The chain joins TRBV27 to TRBJ2-7; 8 bases are a match to TRBD2. The CDR3 has 13 amino acids. The V segment lost 5 bases and the J segment 3 bases; nucleotides outside the gene matches: 3. Germline V gene data show CDR1 as MNHEY and CDR2 as SMNVEV (reference sequence). Written as DNA, the CDR3 is TGTGCCAGCAGTCTGGCGGGGGGCTACGAGCAGTACTTC. Its protein product is CASSLAGGYEQYF.

At least ten counts were recorded for this clone. CDR3 DNA sequence: TGTGCCATCAGTCCGGAGTCAGGCGGAATGAACACTGAAGCTTTCTTT. This gives the protein CAISPESGGMNTEAFF. This sequence joins TRBV10-3 and TRBJ1-1; D gene unclear. The V gene lost 5 bases and the J gene lost 0 bases, with 16 bases spanning the gap. CDR1 and CDR2 from the germline V gene are ENHRY and SYGVKD. There are 16 residues in the CDR3.

About this clone: This CDR3 is also generated by other DNA sequences in the sample. V gene TRBV7-8 combines with J gene TRBJ1-1, with D possibly matching TRBD1 (6 bases). Trimming stripped 3 bases from V and 2 bases from J, with 7 bases between. The CDR3 sequence is 13 residues long. Germline loops: CDR1 SGHVS, CDR2 FQNEAQ. The chain's CDR3 is CASSLDRNTEAFF. Here the CDR3 DNA reads TGTGCCAGCAGCTTGGACAGAAACACTGAAGCTTTCTTT. The entire variable domain, with the rest obtained from reference TRBV7-8 and TRBJ1-1, is as follows: GAGVSQSPRYKVAKRGQDVALRCDPISGHVSLFWYQQALGQGPEFLTYFQNEAQLDKSGLPSDRFFAERPEGSVSTLKIQRTQQEDSAVYLCASSLDRNTEAFFGQGTRLTVV.